This T cell receptor beta chain was sequenced during a study of CD8+ T cells in alopecia areata. General study points: Resident alphabeta T cells of normal skin are also sequenced in scalp samples. In scalp, tofacitinib significantly decreased clonality and expanded CD8+ clones among the top 100.

On this clone: Its antigen is currently unknown.

V dropped 6 bases and J dropped 8 bases, with 10 bases sitting between them. The CDR3 runs 11 residues. Per the germline V gene, CDR1 is MNHNY and CDR2 is SVGAGI (reference sequence). Reverse transcribed after extraction, RNA yielded cDNA as the sequencing template. Profiled with immunoSEQ multiplex PCR; TCRdb holds only in-frame clones, not every one. The data hold about 250,000 clones, with 50% to 75% observed a single time. Treatment in this sample: oral pan-JAK inhibitor, 5-10 mg twice daily. The clonotype was recovered from a human donor with alopecia areata. The sequencing used CD4+ T cells sorted from blood, collected at approximately week 51, from a patient treated with tofacitinib. The rearrangement links TRBV6-6 to TRBJ1-2; D is uncertain. DNA of the CDR3: TGTGCCAGCAGAACAACGACCGGCTACACCTTC. It yields the protein CASRTTTGYTF.